The TCR beta chain described here comes from a study of blood T cell repertoires in COVID-19. V lost 4 bases to trimming and J lost 0 bases; unmatched junction nucleotides: 2. This CDR3 comprises 15 residues. The germline gives CDR1 ENHRY, CDR2 SYGVKD. Profiled with immunoSEQ multiplex PCR; TCRdb holds only in-frame clones, not every one. The sample comprises approximately 200,000 clones, 70% to 90% of which are singletons, and over 7% rests with the top ten. The V gene is TRBV10-3, the J gene TRBJ1-1; 10 nucleotides line up with TRBD1. Sample: PBMCs or T cells enriched from blood (not recorded which). The clonotype was recovered from a woman between 40 and 50 years old with acute COVID-19. The CDR3 DNA follows: TGTGCCATCAGTGTCGGGACAGGGGTGAACACTGAAGCTTTCTTT. It specifies CAISVGTGVNTEAFF.